The rows below give T cell receptor beta chains drawn from one sample of a study of cytomegalovirus exposure and HLA in healthy donors. Clones were read by immunoSEQ multiplex PCR, and TCRdb kept only the in-frame ones, dropping some. The data show 97,000 or so clones, roughly 80% seen once. The sequencing input was PBMCs. Receptors originate from a male donor in good health and CMV-seropositive. CDR3s include the opening cysteine and the closing phenylalanine or tryptophan. Each record gives: CDR3 DNA, CDR3 protein, V gene, J gene, D gene, clone size. D genes are given only for firm matches. The size field is filled for only some rows; it gives once, few, many or a size class.

cdr3_nt: TGTGCCAGCAGCCTGGCTACAGGCCGCTCTGGGGCCAACGTCCTGACTTTC
cdr3_aa: CASSLATGRSGANVLTF
v_call: TRBV28
j_call: TRBJ2-6
d_call: -
clone_size: -

cdr3_nt: TGCGCCAGCAGCGTACGAGGGGGGGGCTCCTACGAGCAGTACTTC
cdr3_aa: CASSVRGGGSYEQYF
v_call: TRBV4-1
j_call: TRBJ2-7
d_call: -
clone_size: once

cdr3_nt: TGTGCTAGCAGCGGAGGGGCGAGCCCCGGGGAGCTGTTTTTT
cdr3_aa: CASSGGASPGELFF
v_call: TRBV7-7
j_call: TRBJ2-2
d_call: -
clone_size: -

cdr3_nt: TGTGCCAGCAGCTTAGAGGCAGCCAGCGTCAGGCCCCAGCATTTT
cdr3_aa: CASSLEAASVRPQHF
v_call: TRBV7-2
j_call: TRBJ1-5
d_call: -
clone_size: -

cdr3_nt: TGCGCCAGCAGCCAAGGTAGCGGGAGGAGCTCCTACAATGAGCAGTTCTTC
cdr3_aa: CASSQGSGRSSYNEQFF
v_call: TRBV4-3
j_call: TRBJ2-1
d_call: TRBD2
clone_size: -

cdr3_nt: TGTGCCAGCAGCTTAAGCGGGGACACTGAAGCTTTCTTT
cdr3_aa: CASSLSGDTEAFF
v_call: TRBV6-1
j_call: TRBJ1-1
d_call: -
clone_size: -

cdr3_nt: TGTGCCAGCAGCTTAGATTTTTTAGGGGGTGGCTACACCTTC
cdr3_aa: CASSLDFLGGGYTF
v_call: TRBV7-9
j_call: TRBJ1-2
d_call: -
clone_size: few

cdr3_nt: TGTGCCAGCAGCTACTTGCTAGCGGGAGGTGGGGATGAGCAGTTCTTC
cdr3_aa: CASSYLLAGGGDEQFF
v_call: TRBV7-2
j_call: TRBJ2-1
d_call: TRBD2
clone_size: -

cdr3_nt: TGTGCCAGCAGCACGCGACTAGCGGGTAAGGATGAGCAGTTCTTC
cdr3_aa: CASSTRLAGKDEQFF
v_call: TRBV7-8
j_call: TRBJ2-1
d_call: TRBD2
clone_size: -

cdr3_nt: TGTGCCAGCAGTCCTCCTAGCGGGAGGGGGAGGATATCCTACGAGCAGTACTTC
cdr3_aa: CASSPPSGRGRISYEQYF
v_call: TRBV2
j_call: TRBJ2-7
d_call: TRBD2
clone_size: -

cdr3_nt: TGTGCCAGCAGCTTAGCGAAGGGGTTCGAGCAGTACTTC
cdr3_aa: CASSLAKGFEQYF
v_call: TRBV7-8
j_call: TRBJ2-7
d_call: -
clone_size: -

cdr3_nt: TGTGCCAGCAGTTATGCTCTAGACAATGAGCAGTTCTTC
cdr3_aa: CASSYALDNEQFF
v_call: TRBV2
j_call: TRBJ2-1
d_call: -
clone_size: -

cdr3_nt: TGTGCCAGCTCACCCCGCGAGAGCTCCTACAATGAGCAGTTCTTC
cdr3_aa: CASSPRESSYNEQFF
v_call: TRBV18
j_call: TRBJ2-1
d_call: -
clone_size: -

cdr3_nt: TGCGCCAGCAGCTTACGACTAGCCCATGAGCAGTTCTTC
cdr3_aa: CASSLRLAHEQFF
v_call: TRBV4-3
j_call: TRBJ2-1
d_call: TRBD2
clone_size: few

cdr3_nt: TGTGCCAGGGTGAACAGCGGGAGGGGGTACTTC
cdr3_aa: CARVNSGRGYF
v_call: TRBV2
j_call: TRBJ2-7
d_call: TRBD2
clone_size: few

cdr3_nt: TGCGCCAGCAGCTTGGGGGACAGGCACACAGATACGCAGTATTTT
cdr3_aa: CASSLGDRHTDTQYF
v_call: TRBV5-1
j_call: TRBJ2-3
d_call: TRBD1
clone_size: -

cdr3_nt: TGTGCCAGCTCACCACCGATAGCCACGCACAATGAGCAGTTCTTC
cdr3_aa: CASSPPIATHNEQFF
v_call: TRBV18
j_call: TRBJ2-1
d_call: -
clone_size: -

cdr3_nt: TGTGCCAGCAGCTTAGTCCCCCGGGGGGAGAACTATGGCTACACCTTC
cdr3_aa: CASSLVPRGENYGYTF
v_call: TRBV7-2
j_call: TRBJ1-2
d_call: -
clone_size: few

cdr3_nt: TGCGCCAGCAGCCCAGTGGCGGGAGGATACAATGAGCAGTTCTTC
cdr3_aa: CASSPVAGGYNEQFF
v_call: TRBV5-1
j_call: TRBJ2-1
d_call: TRBD2
clone_size: -

cdr3_nt: TGTGCCACCGGGACAGGGAATCAGCCCCAGCATTTT
cdr3_aa: CATGTGNQPQHF
v_call: TRBV28
j_call: TRBJ1-5
d_call: TRBD1
clone_size: -

cdr3_nt: TGTGCCACCAGCAGAGATCGGGGAAATAGCAATCAGCCCCAGCATTTT
cdr3_aa: CATSRDRGNSNQPQHF
v_call: TRBV15
j_call: TRBJ1-5
d_call: -
clone_size: -

cdr3_nt: TGTGCCAGCAGTCGGCGGTACGAGCAGTACTTC
cdr3_aa: CASSRRYEQYF
v_call: TRBV28
j_call: TRBJ2-7
d_call: -
clone_size: -

cdr3_nt: TGTGCCAGCAGCTTGGAGCTGTCGGCCTACGAGCAGTACTTC
cdr3_aa: CASSLELSAYEQYF
v_call: TRBV5-4
j_call: TRBJ2-7
d_call: -
clone_size: -